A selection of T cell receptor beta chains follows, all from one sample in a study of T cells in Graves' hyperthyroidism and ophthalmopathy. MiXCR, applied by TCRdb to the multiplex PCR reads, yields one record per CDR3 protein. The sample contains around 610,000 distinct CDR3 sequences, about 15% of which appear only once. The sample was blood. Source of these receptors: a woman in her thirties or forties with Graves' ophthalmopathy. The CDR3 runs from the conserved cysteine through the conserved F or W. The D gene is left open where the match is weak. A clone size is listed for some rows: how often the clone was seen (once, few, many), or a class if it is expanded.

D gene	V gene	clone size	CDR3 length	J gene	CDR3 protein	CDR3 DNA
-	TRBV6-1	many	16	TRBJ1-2	CASSEIGSIGLYGYTF	TGTGCCAGCAGTGAAATCGGGTCGATCGGACTTTATGGCTACACCTTC
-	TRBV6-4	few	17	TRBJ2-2	CASRDTIRAQNTGELFF	TGTGCCAGCAGGGACACAATCAGGGCGCAGAACACCGGGGAGCTGTTTTTT
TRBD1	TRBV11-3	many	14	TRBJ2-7	CASSLDLTGDEQYF	TGTGCCAGCAGCTTAGACTTGACAGGGGACGAGCAGTACTTC
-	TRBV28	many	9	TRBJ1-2	CATGRSYTF	TGTGCCACCGGCCGGAGCTACACCTTC
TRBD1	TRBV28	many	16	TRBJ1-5	CASRPRTGGDNQPQHF	TGTGCCAGCAGACCTCGGACAGGGGGAGACAATCAGCCCCAGCATTTT
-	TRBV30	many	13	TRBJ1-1	CARRRAQYTEAFF	TGTGCCCGCCGCCGGGCCCAGTACACTGAAGCTTTCTTT
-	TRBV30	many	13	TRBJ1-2	CAIEGEGNYGYTF	TGTGCAATCGAGGGAGAGGGTAACTATGGCTACACCTTC
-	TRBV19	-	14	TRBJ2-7	CASSCVGVNCEQYF	TGTGCCAGTAGTTGTGTTGGGGTCAACTGCGAGCAGTACTTC
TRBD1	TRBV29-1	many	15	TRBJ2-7	CSVESATGISYEQYF	TGCAGCGTTGAATCCGCGACAGGGATCTCCTACGAGCAGTACTTC
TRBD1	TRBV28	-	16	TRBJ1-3	CASKGGETGTGNTIYF	TGTGCCAGCAAAGGGGGCGAGACAGGGACTGGAAACACCATATATTTT
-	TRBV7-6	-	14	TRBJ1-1	CASSHYRVNSEAFF	TGTGCCAGCAGCCATTACCGCGTTAACTCTGAAGCTTTCTTT
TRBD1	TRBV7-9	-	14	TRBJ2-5	CASSHEQGRETQYF	TGTGCCAGCAGCCACGAACAGGGGAGAGAGACCCAGTACTTC
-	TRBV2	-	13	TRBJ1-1	CASTITREGEAFF	TGTGCCAGCACCATTACCCGGGAGGGTGAAGCTTTCTTT
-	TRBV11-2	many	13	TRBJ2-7	CASSDRWDYEQYF	TGTGCCAGCAGCGATAGGTGGGACTACGAGCAGTACTTC
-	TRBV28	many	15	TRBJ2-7	CASSFRGRVAYEQYF	TGTGCCAGCAGTTTTAGGGGAAGGGTGGCCTACGAGCAGTACTTC
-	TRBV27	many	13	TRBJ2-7	CASSLALGDEQYF	TGTGCCAGCAGTTTGGCGTTAGGGGACGAGCAGTACTTC
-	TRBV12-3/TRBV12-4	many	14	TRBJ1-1	CASSFVGMGTEAFF	TGTGCCAGCAGTTTCGTCGGAATGGGCACTGAAGCTTTCTTT
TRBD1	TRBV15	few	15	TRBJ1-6	CATSSKGQGNSPLHF	TGTGCCACCAGCAGTAAGGGACAGGGAAATTCACCCCTCCACTTT
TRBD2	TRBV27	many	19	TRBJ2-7	CASRGLAGSSTSVSYEQYF	TGTGCCAGCAGGGGCCTTGCGGGGTCATCGACTAGCGTCTCCTACGAGCAGTACTTC
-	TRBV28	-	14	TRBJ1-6	CASNTGLDNSPLHF	TGTGCCAGCAATACAGGGTTAGATAATTCACCCCTCCACTTT
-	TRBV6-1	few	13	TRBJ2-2	CASSEVGNGELFF	TGTGCCAGCAGTGAGGTGGGCAACGGGGAGCTGTTTTTT
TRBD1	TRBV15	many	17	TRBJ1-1	CATSRGPGGAETTEAFF	TGTGCCACCAGCAGAGGCCCAGGGGGCGCGGAGACCACTGAAGCTTTCTTT
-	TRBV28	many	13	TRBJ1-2	CASSPTVGYGYTF	TGTGCCAGCAGCCCGACAGTTGGCTATGGCTACACCTTC
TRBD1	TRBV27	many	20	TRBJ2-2	CASNLTGDADDGSHTGELFF	TGTGCCAGCAATTTGACAGGGGATGCGGATGACGGGTCCCACACCGGGGAGCTGTTTTTT
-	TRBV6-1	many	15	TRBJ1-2	CASTYPTEQAYGYTF	TGTGCCAGCACCTATCCGACGGAACAAGCATATGGCTACACCTTC
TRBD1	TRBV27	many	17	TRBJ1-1	CASCLTGGSLSNTEAFF	TGTGCCAGCTGTTTGACAGGGGGCTCCCTATCGAACACTGAAGCTTTCTTT
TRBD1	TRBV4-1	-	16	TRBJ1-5	CASSQTGTGRDQPQHF	TGCGCCAGCAGCCAAACCGGGACAGGGAGGGATCAGCCCCAGCATTTT
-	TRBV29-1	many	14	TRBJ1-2	CSVLQMDLFYGYTF	TGCAGCGTCCTACAAATGGACCTATTCTATGGCTACACCTTC
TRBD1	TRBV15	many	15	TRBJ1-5	CATSSGTGGDQPQHF	TGTGCCACCAGCAGCGGAACAGGGGGCGATCAGCCCCAGCATTTT
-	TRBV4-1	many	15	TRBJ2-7	CASSQDEGGTYEQYF	TGCGCCAGCAGCCAAGATGAAGGGGGAACCTACGAGCAGTACTTC
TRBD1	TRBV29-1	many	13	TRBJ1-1	CSADRVDVHEAFF	TGCAGCGCTGACAGGGTAGACGTCCACGAAGCTTTCTTT
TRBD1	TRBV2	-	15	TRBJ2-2	CASSVDRVNTGELFF	TGTGCCAGCAGCGTAGACAGGGTAAACACCGGGGAGCTGTTTTTT
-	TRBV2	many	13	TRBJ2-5	CASKGQLPETQYF	TGTGCCAGCAAAGGACAGTTGCCGGAGACCCAGTACTTC